The next 26 T cell receptor beta chains were all read from a single sample in a study of T-cell reconstitution after alpha-beta-depleted transplantation in children. Unique molecular identifiers tagged the TCRbeta library. TCRdb fed the PCR reads into MiXCR, producing one record per CDR3 protein. Of around 680,000 distinct CDR3 sequences listed, around 16% are singletons. This specimen consisted of PBMCs from the stem cell graft donor, obtained from the stem cell graft. The receptors were sampled from a human donor who donated a stem cell graft to a child with acute myeloid leukemia.

This chain links TRBV13 with TRBJ1-2; 9 nucleotides match TRBD1. CDR1 is PRHDT, CDR2 FYEKMQ, per germline (reference sequence). This CDR3 is 15 amino acids long. After removal of 4 bases from V and 3 bases from J, the junction contained 6 bases not matched to a gene. CDR3 nucleotides: TGTGCCAGCAGCTCGGGACAGGGAACTTACTATGGCTACACCTTC. This translates into CASSSGQGTYYGYTF.

This clonotype has a count of ten or more. The rearrangement joins TRBV20-1 to TRBJ2-3, with 9 bases matching TRBD2. The CDR3 has 13 residues. CDR1 and CDR2 from the germline V gene are DFQATT and SNEGSKA (reference sequence). The CDR3 spells CSARGLASDTQYF. CDR3 DNA: TGCAGCGCGAGGGGACTAGCTTCGGATACGCAGTATTTT.

This clonotype was seen many times. The gene calls are TRBV9 and TRBJ2-1, with 9 bases aligning to TRBD2. The CDR3 consists of 15 residues. V lost 4 bases, J lost 4 bases, and 6 bases stayed unmatched. The germline V gene encodes CDR1 SGDLS and CDR2 YYNGEE. The CDR3 DNA is TGTGCCAGCAGCTCTAGGGCGGGAGGGTACAATGAGCAGTTCTTC. Translated: CASSSRAGGYNEQFF. Together with reference TRBV9 and TRBJ2-1, the CDR3 gives the full variable domain: DSGVTQTPKHLITATGQRVTLRCSPRSGDLSVYWYQQSLDQGLQFLIQYYNGEERAKGNILERFSAQQFPDLHSELNLSSLELGDSALYFCASSSRAGGYNEQFFGPGTRLTVL.

This clonotype was found a few times. J is TRBJ2-1 and V is TRBV7-2; 8 bases are a match to TRBD2. Germline V gene lookup returns CDR1 SGHTA and CDR2 FQGNSA. J lost 2 bases, V lost 5 bases, and 8 bases had no gene match. This CDR3 comprises 16 residues. The CDR3, as DNA: TGTGCCAGCAGCCCTACTAGCGGCTTAACCTACAATGAGCAGTTCTTC. As protein: CASSPTSGLTYNEQFF.

This clonotype was seen repeatedly, ten times or more. The chain is built from TRBV6-2 or TRBV6-3 and TRBJ2-1, with TRBD1 matching 7 bases. Trimming cost V 6 bases and J 3 bases; bases outside gene matches: 5. The CDR3 totals 14 residues. CDR1 is MNHEY and CDR2 is SVGEGT in the germline V gene. CDR3 region: CASRQGQNYNEQFF. The CDR3 coding sequence is TGTGCCAGCAGACAGGGACAGAACTACAATGAGCAGTTCTTC.

This clonotype showed up many times. The chain is built from TRBV4-3 and TRBJ2-5; no reliable D call. The germline CDR1 and CDR2 sequences are LGHNA and YSLEER. This CDR3 has 14 amino acids. The V end was cut by 0 bases, the J end by 0 bases, with 5 bases between. The CDR3 nucleotides read TGCGCCAGCAGCCAAGAAGGCAACCAAGAGACCCAGTACTTC. This sequence encodes CASSQEGNQETQYF.

This clonotype has a handful of counts. The chain is built from TRBV7-9 and TRBJ1-2, with D possibly TRBD1 on 6 matching bases. The ends were cut back, 2 bases at V and 8 bases at J, with 12 bases in the middle. Germline-derived CDR1 and CDR2 are SEHNR and FQNEAQ (reference sequence). This CDR3 contains 13 residues. This CDR3 reads CASSLSLTGGYTF. The DNA of the CDR3 is TGTGCCAGCAGCTTATCCTTGACAGGCGGCTACACCTTC. The complete variable domain, with remaining parts taken from reference TRBV7-9 and TRBJ1-2, reads DTGVSQNPRHKITKRGQNVTFRCDPISEHNRLYWYRQTLGQGPEFLTYFQNEAQLEKSRLLSDRFSAERPKGSFSTLEIQRTEQGDSAMYLCASSLSLTGGYTFGSGTRLTVV.

The sample holds a few counts of this clonotype. V usage is TRBV5-6 and J usage is TRBJ2-7; D remains ambiguous. CDR1 is SGHDT and CDR2 is YYEEEE in the germline V gene. The germline V and J ends were trimmed by 0 bases and 3 bases, with 10 bases remaining between them. CDR3 length: 14 amino acids. The CDR3 DNA reads as TGTGCCAGCAGCTTGGGGGCCACGGACTACGAGCAGTACTTC. Its translation is CASSLGATDYEQYF.

In its sample, this clonotype was seen a few times. The V call is TRBV7-2, the J call TRBJ2-2, with D possibly TRBD2 on 6 matching bases. The CDR3 length is 18 residues. V lost 0 bases and J 2 bases, leaving 16 bases between the germline ends. The germline V gene encodes CDR1 SGHTA and CDR2 FQGNSA. The CDR3 DNA reads TGTGCCAGCAGCTTAGCCAGAACGGGACTCCGAAACACCGGGGAGCTGTTTTTT. Translated, it gives CASSLARTGLRNTGELFF. Filled out from reference TRBV7-2 and TRBJ2-2, the complete variable domain reads GAGVSQSPSNKVTEKGKDVELRCDPISGHTALYWYRQSLGQGLEFLIYFQGNSAPDKSGLPSDRFSAERTGGSVSTLTIQRTQQEDSAVYLCASSLARTGLRNTGELFFGEGSRLTVL.

This clonotype has a handful of counts. The rearrangement joins TRBV24-1 to TRBJ2-1, with D maybe TRBD1 (5 bases). The CDR3 runs 15 residues. Between the trimmed V and J ends, which lost 4 bases and 5 bases, there was a span of 14 bases. In germline, CDR1 is KGHDR, CDR2 SFDVKD. The CDR3 is CATSDPPTADNEQFF. The CDR3, as DNA: TGTGCCACCAGTGACCCCCCGACAGCAGACAATGAGCAGTTCTTC.

This clonotype was observed at least ten times. The chain carries TRBV20-1 and TRBJ2-2; 16 bases agree with TRBD2. Unmatched junction bases numbered 8, after V lost 2 bases and J lost 8 bases. The CDR3 totals 17 residues. The germline gives CDR1 DFQATT, CDR2 SNEGSKA (reference sequence). The CDR3 DNA reads TGCAGTGCTAGATCCGGGACTAGCGGGGGGGCGTCTGGGGAGCTGTTTTTT. As protein: CSARSGTSGGASGELFF.

This clonotype was recorded many times. The genes are TRBV7-9 and TRBJ2-7; D could derive from TRBD1 or TRBD2 (9 bases each). The germline gives CDR1 SEHNR, CDR2 FQNEAQ (reference sequence). The CDR3 contains 15 residues. CDR3 protein: CASSLAGTGLYEQYV. CDR3 nucleotide sequence: TGTGCCAGCAGCCTAGCGGGGACAGGGCTTTACGAGCAGTACGTC.

This chain links TRBV13 with TRBJ2-7; D might be TRBD1 or TRBD2, each matching 5 bases. The V gene's germline CDR1 is PRHDT and CDR2 FYEKMQ (reference sequence). The CDR3 loop spans 15 amino acids. Trimming stripped 0 bases from V and 1 base from J, with 10 bases between. CDR3 bases: TGTGCCAGCAGCTTAGGAGCAGGGACGTCCTACGAGCAGTACGTC. Translated, it gives CASSLGAGTSYEQYV.

The V gene is TRBV7-9, the J gene TRBJ1-1; 7 positions agree with TRBD1. The CDR3 spans 13 residues. Germline-derived CDR1 and CDR2 are SEHNR and FQNEAQ (reference sequence). V gave up 7 bases and J gave up 3 bases; unmatched junction bases: 5. The CDR3 sequence: CASNRDRHTEAFF. The CDR3 DNA reads TGTGCCAGCAACCGGGACAGACACACTGAAGCTTTCTTT.

This clonotype was seen a handful of times. The rearrangement joins TRBV6-1 to TRBJ1-2; 7 bases match TRBD1. The germline V gene has CDR1 MNHNS and CDR2 SASEGT. Trimming at V came to 2 bases and at J to 4 bases, leaving 7 bases not matched to a gene. This CDR3 has 15 amino acids. The CDR3 sequence is CASSENRGGLYGYTF. DNA for the CDR3: TGTGCCAGCAGTGAAAACAGGGGCGGACTCTATGGCTACACCTTC.

This clonotype appeared many times. The genes are TRBV13 and TRBJ2-1; no clear D. The V and J ends lost 8 bases and 1 base respectively, with 12 bases between them. CDR1 and CDR2 from the germline V gene are PRHDT and FYEKMQ (reference sequence). The CDR3 has 14 residues. The CDR3 spells CASEDRHSYNEQFF. The CDR3 nucleotides read TGTGCCAGCGAGGACCGTCATTCCTACAATGAGCAGTTCTTC.

V gene TRBV11-2 combines with J gene TRBJ1-1; weak D call: TRBD1 (5 bases). Per the germline V gene, CDR1 is SGHAT and CDR2 is FQNNGV. Trimming shortened V by 4 bases and J by 0 bases, and 12 bases separated the two germline ends. The CDR3 is 15 amino acids. The CDR3, as DNA: TGTGCCAGCAGCTCGGTGAAGGGGATGAACACTGAAGCTTTCTTT. Translation gives CASSSVKGMNTEAFF. Complete variable domain (other parts from reference TRBV11-2 and TRBJ1-1): EAGVAQSPRYKIIEKRQSVAFWCNPISGHATLYWYQQILGQGPKLLIQFQNNGVVDDSQLPKDRFSAERLKGVDSTLKIQPAKLEDSAVYLCASSSVKGMNTEAFFGQGTRLTVV.

This clonotype has more than one count but fewer than ten. The rearrangement joins TRBV11-1 to TRBJ2-1; possible D gene TRBD2, 7 bases. Looked up from germline, CDR1 is SGHAT and CDR2 is FQDESV (reference sequence). V was clipped by 5 bases and J by 3 bases, with 23 bases between them. This CDR3 spans 18 amino acids. CDR3 DNA sequence: TGTGCCAGCAGCCCCCGACAGGCGGGAGACCTCATCTACAATGAGCAGTTCTTC. This gives the protein CASSPRQAGDLIYNEQFF.

The genes are TRBV9 and TRBJ2-1; a possible D gene is TRBD2 (6 bases). This CDR3 is 16 amino acids long. V shed 3 bases and J shed 6 bases, with 19 bases lying between them. CDR1 is SGDLS and CDR2 is YYNGEE in the germline V gene. CDR3: CASSGGAGSFSNEQFF. In DNA, the CDR3 is TGTGCCAGCAGCGGGGGAGCCGGGAGTTTTTCCAATGAGCAGTTCTTC. Full variable domain (missing parts from reference TRBV9 and TRBJ2-1): DSGVTQTPKHLITATGQRVTLRCSPRSGDLSVYWYQQSLDQGLQFLIQYYNGEERAKGNILERFSAQQFPDLHSELNLSSLELGDSALYFCASSGGAGSFSNEQFFGPGTRLTVL.

This clonotype was seen at least ten times. The chain joins TRBV20-1 to TRBJ2-1; TRBD1 aligns across 9 bases. The germline gives CDR1 DFQATT, CDR2 SNEGSKA (reference sequence). CDR3 length equals 17 residues. Trimming took 3 bases from V and 0 from J; bases not matched to a gene: 9. The CDR3 is CSASSYRGQSSYNEQFF. CDR3 bases: TGCAGTGCTAGTAGCTACAGGGGGCAGAGCTCCTACAATGAGCAGTTCTTC.

This clonotype was observed many times. The CDR3 reads CASSGSNEQFF. In DNA, the CDR3 is TGTGCCAGCAGTGGGAGCAATGAGCAGTTCTTC. The V gene is TRBV5-6, the J gene TRBJ2-1, with D maybe TRBD2 (5 bases). From germline, CDR1 is SGHDT and CDR2 YYEEEE. V shed 5 bases and J shed 6 bases, with 6 bases lying between them. The CDR3 has 11 amino acids.

This clonotype was recorded many times. The J gene is TRBJ2-5, the V gene TRBV4-3; unclear D gene. The CDR3 is 14 amino acids. V was trimmed by 2 bases and J by 4 bases, leaving 11 bases between them. CDR1 and CDR2 from the germline V gene are LGHNA and YSLEER. Here the CDR3 reads CASSQYYMGETQYF. CDR3 sequence (DNA): TGCGCCAGCAGCCAATATTACATGGGAGAGACCCAGTACTTC.

The chain is built from TRBV7-3 and TRBJ2-1; 7 nucleotides align to TRBD1. This CDR3 has 15 amino acids. The germline CDR1 and CDR2 sequences are SGHTA and FQGTGA. With V trimmed by 5 bases and J by 7 bases, 11 bases remained unmatched. Here the CDR3 reads CASSRTGQPLNEQFF. The CDR3, as DNA: TGTGCCAGCAGCAGAACGGGACAGCCCCTAAATGAGCAGTTCTTC.

The chain employs TRBV12-3 or TRBV12-4 and TRBJ2-3; D is possibly TRBD1 (5 bases). Trimming stripped 3 bases from V and 4 bases from J, with 20 bases between. The CDR3 is 17 amino acids. The CDR3 region has the DNA TGTGCCAGCAGTTTCTCGGTTCGGCAGGGCGCCGCAGATACGCAGTATTTT. Amino acids: CASSFSVRQGAADTQYF.

This clonotype has only a few counts. V is TRBV7-9 and J is TRBJ1-5; TRBD1 might be the D (6 bases). The germline V gene encodes CDR1 SEHNR and CDR2 FQNEAQ (reference sequence). With 5 bases removed from V and 4 bases from J, the gap between germline ends came to 12 bases. This CDR3 contains 14 residues. CDR3 DNA sequence: TGTGCCAGCAGCCCTCCGGACAGAAATCAGCCCCAGCATTTT. Amino acid sequence: CASSPPDRNQPQHF.

In this sample, this clonotype turned up many times. This sequence joins TRBV29-1 and TRBJ2-2; D uncertain. V lost 2 bases to trimming and J lost 4 bases, with 11 bases between them. The CDR3 is made up of 14 amino acids. Germline V gives CDR1 SQVTM, CDR2 ANQGSEA. This CDR3 reads CSVEMGFGTGELFF. For the CDR3, the DNA is TGCAGCGTTGAAATGGGATTCGGCACCGGGGAGCTGTTTTTT.